This T cell receptor beta chain was profiled in a study of blood T cell repertoires in COVID-19. Overall study: COVID-19 samples collected from the United States, Italy and Spain covered acute and convalescent phases. Sample material is recorded as cDNA or gDNA derived from T cells, B-cell-depleted T cells, or PBMCs.

Authors' methods: Estimated nucleated cell counts came from reference gene primer amplification. Assay used: immunoSEQ multiplex PCR; TCRdb lists only in-frame clones, some missing. That table gives V, J and clone size, and the DNA gave D and trimming. The sample contains about 490,000 clones, 70% to 90% of which appear only once. V shed 5 bases, J shed 3 bases, and the junction held 20 bases outside the gene matches. Germline-derived CDR1 and CDR2 are SGHTA and FQGNSA. The CDR3 has 19 amino acids. V gene TRBV7-2 combines with J gene TRBJ2-5, with 8 bases matching TRBD2. Sample: peripheral blood. This receptor was obtained from a human donor in a cohort sampled during active COVID-19. CDR3 nucleotide sequence: TGTGCCAGCAGCCTAGATCGTTGGACTAGCAGAGGGGAAGAAGAGACCCAGTACTTC. As protein: CASSLDRWTSRGEEETQYF. Drawing the rest from reference TRBV7-2 and TRBJ2-5, the complete variable domain is GAGVSQSPSNKVTEKGKDVELRCDPISGHTALYWYRQSLGQGLEFLIYFQGNSAPDKSGLPSDRFSAERTGGSVSTLTIQRTQQEDSAVYLCASSLDRWTSRGEEETQYFGPGTRLLVL.